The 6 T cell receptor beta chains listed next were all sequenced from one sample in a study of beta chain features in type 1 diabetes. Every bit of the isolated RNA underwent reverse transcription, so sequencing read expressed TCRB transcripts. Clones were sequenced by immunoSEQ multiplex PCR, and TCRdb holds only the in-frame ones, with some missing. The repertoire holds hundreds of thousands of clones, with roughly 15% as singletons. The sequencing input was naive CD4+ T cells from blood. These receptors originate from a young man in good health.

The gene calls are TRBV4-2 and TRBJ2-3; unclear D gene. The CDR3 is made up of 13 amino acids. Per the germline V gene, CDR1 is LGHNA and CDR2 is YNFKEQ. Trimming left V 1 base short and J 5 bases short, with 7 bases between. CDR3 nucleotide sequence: TGTGCCAGCAGCCAAGCCCCCAAAGATACGCAGTATTTT. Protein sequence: CASSQAPKDTQYF.

For the CDR3, the DNA is TGTGCCAGCAGCTTAGTCGGGGTTCTGCTTACAGATACGCAGTATTTT. It translates to CASSLVGVLLTDTQYF. The rearrangement links TRBV7-2 to TRBJ2-3; a possible D gene is TRBD2 (5 bases). Germline CDR1 is SGHTA and CDR2 is FQGNSA. CDR3 length: 16 residues. V gave up 1 base and J gave up 3 bases, with 14 bases separating them.

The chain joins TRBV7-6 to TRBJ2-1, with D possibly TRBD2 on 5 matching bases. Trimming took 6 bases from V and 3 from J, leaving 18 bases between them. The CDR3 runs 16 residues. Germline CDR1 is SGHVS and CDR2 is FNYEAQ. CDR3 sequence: CASSSPVGISYNEQFF. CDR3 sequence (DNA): TGTGCCAGCAGTTCTCCGGTCGGGATAAGCTACAATGAGCAGTTCTTC. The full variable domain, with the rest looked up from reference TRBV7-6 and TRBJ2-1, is GAGVSQSPRYKVTKRGQDVALRCDPISGHVSLYWYRQALGQGPEFLTYFNYEAQQDKSGLPNDRFSAERPEGSISTLTIQRTEQRDSAMYRCASSSPVGISYNEQFFGPGTRLTVL.

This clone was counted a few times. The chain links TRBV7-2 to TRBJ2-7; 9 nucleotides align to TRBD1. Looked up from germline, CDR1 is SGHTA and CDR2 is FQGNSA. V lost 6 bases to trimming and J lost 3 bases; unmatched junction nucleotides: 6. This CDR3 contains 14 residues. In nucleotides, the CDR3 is TGTGCCAGCAGTGGGACAGGGACGATCTACGAGCAGTACTTC. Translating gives CASSGTGTIYEQYF. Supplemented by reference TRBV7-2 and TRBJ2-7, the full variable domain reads GAGVSQSPSNKVTEKGKDVELRCDPISGHTALYWYRQSLGQGLEFLIYFQGNSAPDKSGLPSDRFSAERTGGSVSTLTIQRTQQEDSAVYLCASSGTGTIYEQYFGPGTRLTVT.

In DNA, the CDR3 is TGTGCCAGCAGCCCCGCGGCAGGGCGGCCCTACGAGCAGTACTTC. This sequence encodes CASSPAAGRPYEQYF. The J gene is TRBJ2-7, the V gene TRBV5-4, with D tentatively TRBD1 (5 bases). V dropped 4 bases and J dropped 2 bases, with 16 bases sitting between them. This CDR3 comprises 15 residues. CDR1 is SGHNT, CDR2 YYREEE, per germline (reference sequence).

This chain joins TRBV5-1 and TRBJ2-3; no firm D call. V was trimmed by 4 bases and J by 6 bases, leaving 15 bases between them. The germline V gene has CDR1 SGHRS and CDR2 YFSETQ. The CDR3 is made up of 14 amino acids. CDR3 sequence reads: CASSIAGWVDTQYF. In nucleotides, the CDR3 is TGCGCCAGCAGCATCGCAGGTTGGGTGGATACGCAGTATTTT.